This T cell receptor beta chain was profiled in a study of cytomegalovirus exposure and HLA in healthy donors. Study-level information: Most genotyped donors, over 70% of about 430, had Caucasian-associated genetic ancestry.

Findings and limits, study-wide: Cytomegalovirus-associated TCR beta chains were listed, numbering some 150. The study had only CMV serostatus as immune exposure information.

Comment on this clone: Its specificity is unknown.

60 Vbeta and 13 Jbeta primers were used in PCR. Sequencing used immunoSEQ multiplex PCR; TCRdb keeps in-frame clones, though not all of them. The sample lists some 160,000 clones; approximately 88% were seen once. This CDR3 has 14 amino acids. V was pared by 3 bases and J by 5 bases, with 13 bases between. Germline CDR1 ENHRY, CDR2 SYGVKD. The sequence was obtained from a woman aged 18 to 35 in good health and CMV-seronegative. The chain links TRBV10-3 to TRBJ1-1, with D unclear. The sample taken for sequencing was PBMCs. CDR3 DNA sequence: TGTGCCATCAGTGAACGGGGTTGGGAAACTGAAGCTTTCTTT. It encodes CAISERGWETEAFF.